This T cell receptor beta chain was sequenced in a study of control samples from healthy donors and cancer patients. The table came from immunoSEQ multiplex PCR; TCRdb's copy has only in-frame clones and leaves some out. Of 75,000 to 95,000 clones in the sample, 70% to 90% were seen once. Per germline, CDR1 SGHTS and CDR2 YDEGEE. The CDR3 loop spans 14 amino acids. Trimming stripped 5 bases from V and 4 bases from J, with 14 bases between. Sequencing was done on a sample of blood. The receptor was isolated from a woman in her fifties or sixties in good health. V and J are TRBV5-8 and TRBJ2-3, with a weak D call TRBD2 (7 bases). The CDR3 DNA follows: TGTGCCAGCAGGGGTACGGGGGGCTCAGATACGCAGTATTTT. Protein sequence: CASRGTGGSDTQYF.